This T cell receptor (beta chain) was sequenced for a study of blood T cell repertoires in COVID-19. Across the study: The analysed material was cDNA or gDNA that came from T cells, B-cell-depleted T cells, or PBMCs.

Enrolled through a virtual design, the participants were between roughly 18 and 100 years of age and came from some 25 US areas. Original data processing: Scientists estimated how many nucleated cells there were by amplifying reference gene primers. Sequencing used immunoSEQ multiplex PCR; TCRdb keeps in-frame clones, though not all of them. The DNA was the basis for D and trimming; V, J and clone size are from that table. This sample has around 140,000 clones, with around four fifths found just once. CDR3 length: 13 residues. Germline values: CDR1 SQVTM, CDR2 ANQGSEA. Losses at the gene ends were 1 base for V and 3 bases for J; bases not matched to a gene: 2.

The sample consisted of PBMCs or T cells enriched from blood (not recorded which). J is TRBJ2-7 and V is TRBV29-1; 8 bases match TRBD1. The receptor was isolated from a man aged 35 to 55 with acute COVID-19. CDR3 sequence reads: CSVEGQGNYEQYF. Here the CDR3 DNA reads TGCAGCGTTGAAGGACAGGGGAACTACGAGCAGTACTTC.